The rows below give T cell receptor beta chains drawn from one sample of a study of blood T cell repertoires in COVID-19. This table comes from immunoSEQ multiplex PCR, and its TCRdb copy is limited to in-frame clones, with some not included. The sample holds 160,000 or so clones; around 80% are singletons and the top ten take roughly 11%. The sequenced material came from peripheral blood. Source of these receptors: a man aged 60 to 69 with active or convalescent COVID-19. Each CDR3 is given without its conserved first and last residue.

TRBV11-2,TRBJ2-7,ASSFSGGPDYEQY
TRBV7-2,TRBJ2-1,ASSPGSGSGRPEQF
TRBV20-1,TRBJ2-7,SAGGTVEQY
TRBV6-4,TRBJ1-1,ASRKTGGPTGTEAF
TRBV5-8,TRBJ1-6,ASEEVWNSPLH
TRBV19,TRBJ1-6,ASTPRGGYNSPLH
TRBV11-2,TRBJ2-1,ASSNRGLAHNEQF
TRBV6-5,TRBJ2-1,ASSYRSYNEQF
TRBV19,TRBJ2-2,ASSPTSGGTGELF
TRBV14,TRBJ2-1,ASGRTSGGYNEQF
TRBV21-1,TRBJ2-7,ASSKDGSVSYEQY
TRBV6-1,TRBJ1-2,ASSDTGNFNYGYT
TRBV5-1,TRBJ2-3,ASSSLGEVDTQY
TRBV7-9,TRBJ1-2,ASSLEGNGYT
TRBV28,TRBJ2-7,ASSLTSSGLYEQY
TRBV2,TRBJ1-1,ASSRTGMNTEAF
TRBV6-5,TRBJ1-6,ASRGTGTNSPLH
TRBV11-2,TRBJ2-4,ASSSWTGDIQY
TRBV6-5,TRBJ2-2,ATLGTPYTGELF
TRBV3-1/TRBV3-2,TRBJ2-7,ASSQSGTGSYEQY
TRBV25-1,TRBJ1-5,ASSAGAGQPQH
TRBV7-2,TRBJ2-7,ASSLSAGTYTTYEQY
TRBV21-1,TRBJ2-2,ASSKGRRAGELF
TRBV27,TRBJ2-1,ASSTSVTSYNEQF
TRBV5-1,TRBJ2-1,ASSLAGGSSYNEQF
TRBV3-1/TRBV3-2,TRBJ2-7,ASSQVTGSYEQY
TRBV5-6,TRBJ2-5,ATSTVRETQY
TRBV2,TRBJ1-2,ASTIEYGYT
TRBV10-3,TRBJ2-3,AISDGRSTDTQY
TRBV6-5,TRBJ2-1,ASSYLSGSDVGQF
TRBV27,TRBJ2-7,ASSLAGTGSYEQY
TRBV6-6,TRBJ2-2,AIRDYREELF
TRBV7-7,TRBJ2-5,ASSLAPSRGETQY
TRBV28,TRBJ1-4,ASNTVSTNEKLF
TRBV5-1,TRBJ1-1,ASSWRQSMNTEAF
TRBV9,TRBJ1-6,ASSVGQGASPLH
TRBV4-1,TRBJ2-5,ASSHAIRTGQETQY
TRBV11-2,TRBJ2-1,ASSWQHRGLSYNEQF
TRBV19,TRBJ1-1,ASSPRRGQVNTEAF
TRBV2,TRBJ1-4,AIRTTGFFEEKLF
TRBV18,TRBJ2-2,ASSPPASGSSGELF
TRBV4-1,TRBJ1-1,ASSQDTVSRGMNTEAF
TRBV6-1,TRBJ1-5,ASSVGTGYSNQPQH
TRBV19,TRBJ1-1,ASTPTVGIQTTEAF
TRBV27,TRBJ2-1,ASSPTSGTWNEQF
TRBV6-5,TRBJ2-5,ASSQSTGSSY
TRBV9,TRBJ1-2,ASSARQGGGYT
TRBV7-2,TRBJ1-1,APARGQEAF
TRBV2,TRBJ2-7,ASGRGLLGYEQY
TRBV29-1,TRBJ1-1,SDRGGTEAF
TRBV19,TRBJ1-1,ASSIGLRSTEAF
TRBV6-2/TRBV6-3,TRBJ1-2,ASSYGGALGYT
TRBV15,TRBJ2-1,ATSRDAPGRSYNEQF
TRBV18,TRBJ2-3,ASSLAGKKDTQY
TRBV3-1/TRBV3-2,TRBJ1-5,ASSQGTGGVQPQH
TRBV28,TRBJ2-1,ASSLGTSGSNEQF
TRBV5-1,TRBJ2-5,ASSLSDLTSGAETQY
TRBV27,TRBJ1-1,ASSLNGRGRSWDTEAF